This TCR beta chain comes out of a study of blood T cell repertoires in COVID-19. Study overall: Both acute and convalescent COVID-19 samples were obtained from the United States, Italy and Spain. Sources were T cells, B-cell-depleted T cells, or PBMCs; the material itself was cDNA or gDNA.

Germline loops: CDR1 LGHDT, CDR2 YNNKEL (reference sequence). Losses at the gene ends were 4 bases for V and 1 base for J; bases not matched to a gene: 6. This CDR3 spans 16 amino acids. As originally analysed: Nucleated cell number was recorded as an estimate derived from reference gene primer amplification. Clones were sequenced by immunoSEQ multiplex PCR, and TCRdb holds only the in-frame ones, with some missing. V and J calls and clone size come straight from that table; D and trimming were deduced from the DNA. In the table there are tens of thousands of clones, roughly 85% of which are singletons.

This clonotype was sampled from a human donor in a cohort sampled during active COVID-19. Input material: peripheral blood. V and J are TRBV3-1 (or the pseudogene TRBV3-2) and TRBJ2-2; 7 nucleotides align to TRBD2. DNA for the CDR3: TGTGCCAGCAGCCTAGGACTAGGACTGAACACCGGGGAGCTGTTTTTT. It translates to CASSLGLGLNTGELFF.